What follows are 8 T cell receptor beta chains derived from one specimen sequenced in a study of T cell repertoires in cytomegalovirus infection. These receptors' targets are unknown. TCRdb reanalysed the reads using MiXCR and keeps one entry per CDR3 protein. The top ten clones hold more than 25% of a sample with about 51,000 distinct CDR3 sequences, around a fifth of them seen once. Sequenced here: CD8+ T cells from cultured PBMCs, sampled from culture after CMV antigen stimulation. The receptors derive from a human donor in good health (CMV status not recorded). Some clones in this sample may be carry-over from other donors' samples.

This clonotype was recorded a few times. This sequence joins TRBV7-2 and TRBJ2-7; 11 nucleotides agree with TRBD1. J gave up 2 bases and V 3 bases, and 3 bases lay outside the gene matches. CDR3 length equals 15 residues. Germline CDR1 reads SGHTA; CDR2 reads FQGNSA. The CDR3, as DNA: TGTGCCAGCAGCTTCTGGGGACAGGGGGCCTACGAGCAGTACTTC. It codes for CASSFWGQGAYEQYF.

This clonotype rates as medium-sized (0.01 to 0.1%). V and J are TRBV12-3 or TRBV12-4 and TRBJ1-2; D remains ambiguous. V was pared by 6 bases and J by 8 bases, with 16 bases between. The CDR3 is 13 residues long. The CDR3 DNA reads as TGTGCCAGCAGCTGGGGAAACCGTAGGGGCTACACCTTC. Its protein is CASSWGNRRGYTF.

This chain joins TRBV6-4 and TRBJ2-2, with 8 nucleotides matching TRBD1. Looked up from germline, CDR1 is MRHNA and CDR2 is SNTAGT. This CDR3 contains 14 residues. The V gene end was trimmed by 6 bases and the J gene end by 8 bases; junction bases not matched to a gene: 8. CDR3 residues: CASSLGQGIGELFF. The CDR3 DNA reads as TGTGCCAGCAGCCTCGGACAGGGAATAGGGGAGCTGTTTTTT.

This clonotype was observed many times. The chain couples TRBV7-2 to TRBJ1-1; maybe TRBD1 (5 bases). Germline loops: CDR1 SGHTA, CDR2 FQGNSA. This CDR3 is 13 amino acids long. The V end lost 5 bases, the J end lost 2 bases, and 9 bases lay between the germline ends. CDR3 loop: CASSEQGNTEAFF. The CDR3 DNA follows: TGTGCCAGCAGCGAGCAGGGAAACACTGAAGCTTTCTTT.

This clonotype was recorded a few times. The V and J genes are TRBV11-1 and TRBJ2-1; no reliable D call. Germline CDR1 reads SGHAT; CDR2 reads FQDESV (reference sequence). Trimming stripped 5 bases from V and 4 bases from J, with 9 bases between. The CDR3 runs to 13 residues. The CDR3 loop is CASSVDGYNEQFF. In DNA form, the CDR3 reads TGTGCCAGCAGCGTGGACGGATACAATGAGCAGTTCTTC. The variable domain in full, with the rest retrieved from reference TRBV11-1 and TRBJ2-1, is EAEVAQSPRYKITEKSQAVAFWCDPISGHATLYWYRQILGQGPELLVQFQDESVVDDSQLPKDRFSAERLKGVDSTLKIQPAELGDSAMYLCASSVDGYNEQFFGPGTRLTVL.

In nucleotides, the CDR3 is TGTGCCAGCAGCTTAGGTCACAGCTCCTACAATGAGCAGTTCTTC. This codes for CASSLGHSSYNEQFF. This rearrangement joins TRBV7-8 to TRBJ2-1; D gene ambiguous. The CDR3 has 15 amino acids. CDR1 SGHVS and CDR2 FQNEAQ come from the germline V gene. V dropped 1 base and J dropped 0 bases, with 7 bases sitting between them.

The chain couples TRBV11-2 to TRBJ1-1; a possible D gene is TRBD1 (6 bases). The CDR3 is 14 amino acids. Germline CDR1 is SGHAT and CDR2 is FQNNGV. V lost 5 bases and J 1 base, leaving 11 bases between the germline ends. The CDR3 region has the DNA TGTGCCAGCAGCACGGGACAATGGAACACTGAAGCTTTCTTT. It encodes CASSTGQWNTEAFF.

This clonotype has only a few counts. The rearrangement uses TRBV23-1 and TRBJ1-2; a weak D match, TRBD1 (5 bases). TRBV23-1 is identified as an open reading frame with a role that is uncertain. V was trimmed by 6 bases and J by 6 bases, leaving 8 bases between them. The CDR3 sequence is 11 residues long. The CDR3 here is CASRGGDGYTF. CDR3 coding DNA: TGCGCCAGCAGGGGGGGGGATGGCTACACCTTC.